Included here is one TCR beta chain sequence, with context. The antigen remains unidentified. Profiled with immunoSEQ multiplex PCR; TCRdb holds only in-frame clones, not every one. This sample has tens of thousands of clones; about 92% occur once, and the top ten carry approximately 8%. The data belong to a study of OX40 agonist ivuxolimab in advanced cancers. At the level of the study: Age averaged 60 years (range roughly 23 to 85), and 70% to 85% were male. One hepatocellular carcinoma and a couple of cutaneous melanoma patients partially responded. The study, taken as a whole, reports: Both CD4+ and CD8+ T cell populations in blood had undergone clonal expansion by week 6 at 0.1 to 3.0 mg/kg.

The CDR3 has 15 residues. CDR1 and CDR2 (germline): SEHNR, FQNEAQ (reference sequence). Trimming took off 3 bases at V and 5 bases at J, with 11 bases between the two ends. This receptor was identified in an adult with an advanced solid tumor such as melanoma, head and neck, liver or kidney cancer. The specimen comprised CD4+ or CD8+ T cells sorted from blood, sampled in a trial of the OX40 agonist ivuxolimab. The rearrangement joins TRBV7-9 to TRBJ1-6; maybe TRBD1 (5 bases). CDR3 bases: TGTGCCAGCAGCTTTGACGGGGCCCATAATTCACCCCTCCACTTT. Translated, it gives CASSFDGAHNSPLHF.